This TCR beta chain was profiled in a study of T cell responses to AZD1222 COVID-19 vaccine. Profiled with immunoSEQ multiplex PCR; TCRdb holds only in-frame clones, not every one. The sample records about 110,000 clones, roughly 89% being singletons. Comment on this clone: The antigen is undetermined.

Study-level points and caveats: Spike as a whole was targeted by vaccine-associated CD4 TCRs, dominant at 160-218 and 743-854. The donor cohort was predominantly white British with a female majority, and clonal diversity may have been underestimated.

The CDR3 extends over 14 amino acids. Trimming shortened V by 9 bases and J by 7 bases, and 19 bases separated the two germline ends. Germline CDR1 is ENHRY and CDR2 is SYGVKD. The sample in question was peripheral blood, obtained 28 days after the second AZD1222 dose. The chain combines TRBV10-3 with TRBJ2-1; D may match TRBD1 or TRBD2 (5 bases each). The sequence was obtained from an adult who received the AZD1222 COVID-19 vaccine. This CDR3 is CAMATGTRLNEQFF. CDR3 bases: TGTGCCATGGCGACCGGGACCAGACTAAATGAGCAGTTCTTC.